A single sample is the source of the 19 T cell receptor beta chains below, sequenced in a study of T cells after yellow fever vaccination. TCRdb re-called the 5' RACE reads through MiXCR, storing one row per CDR3 protein. Here the sample spans some 400,000 distinct CDR3 sequences, under 7.5% being singletons. The sequences come from PBMCs, collected 5 days after the yellow fever booster vaccination. The receptors come from a man between 25 and 39 years old who received the YFV17D yellow fever vaccine.

This clonotype was seen repeatedly, ten times or more. V is TRBV7-8 and J is TRBJ1-1; D is unclear. Deletions cut 1 base from V and 0 bases from J, with 6 bases between. The CDR3 is 14 amino acids. Germline lookup yields CDR1 SGHVS and CDR2 FQNEAQ. CDR3 sequence: CASSLVVMNTEAFF. The CDR3 bases are TGTGCCAGCAGCTTAGTGGTTATGAACACTGAAGCTTTCTTT.

This clonotype was observed a handful of times. J is TRBJ2-5 and V is TRBV7-2; possible D gene TRBD1, 5 bases. V lost 0 bases and J lost 4, with 12 bases in between. Germline V gene data show CDR1 as SGHTA and CDR2 as FQGNSA. This CDR3 has 15 amino acids. The CDR3 DNA sequence: TGTGCCAGCAGCTTAGCGCGGTCCAGGGTAGAGACCCAGTACTTC. Translation: CASSLARSRVETQYF.

This clonotype was detected many times. V usage is TRBV28 and J usage is TRBJ2-7; D is unresolved. The germline V gene encodes CDR1 MDHEN and CDR2 SYDVKM. The germline V and J ends were trimmed by 5 bases and 4 bases, with 18 bases remaining between them. The CDR3 contains 15 residues. CDR3 region: CASSLDTTAPYEQYF. The CDR3 coding sequence is TGTGCCAGCAGTCTCGACACGACGGCCCCTTACGAGCAGTACTTC.

This clonotype was seen repeatedly, ten times or more. This chain links TRBV5-1 with TRBJ2-7; 8 bases map to TRBD2. V gave up 7 bases and J gave up 4 bases; unmatched junction bases: 10. In germline, CDR1 is SGHRS, CDR2 YFSETQ. The CDR3 extends over 14 amino acids. This chain's CDR3 is CASSTRGAGYEQYF. The DNA of the CDR3 is TGCGCCAGCTCGACGCGGGGGGCCGGGTACGAGCAGTACTTC.

This clonotype was observed a handful of times. The rearrangement joins TRBV4-3 to TRBJ2-5, with a possible D match to TRBD1 (6 bases). In germline, CDR1 is LGHNA, CDR2 YSLEER. V lost 5 bases, J lost 2 bases, and 18 bases lay in between. This CDR3 is 16 amino acids long. CDR3 sequence (DNA): TGCGCCAGCAGCAAATCCGGGACACGCATACAAGAGACCCAGTACTTC. It is translated as CASSKSGTRIQETQYF.

This clonotype was detected ten times or more. This sequence joins TRBV9 and TRBJ2-3; possibly TRBD1 for D (5 bases). The germline V and J ends were trimmed by 0 bases and 3 bases, with 11 bases remaining between them. CDR3 size: 15 residues. Germline CDR1 SGDLS, CDR2 YYNGEE. This CDR3 reads CASSVAGYGTDTQYF. DNA for the CDR3: TGTGCCAGCAGCGTAGCAGGGTATGGAACAGATACGCAGTATTTT.

This clonotype was counted many times. This CDR3 is CATLSGETSTDTQYF. The CDR3 DNA follows: TGTGCCACCCTGTCGGGGGAGACTAGCACAGATACGCAGTATTTT. The chain carries TRBV7-8 and TRBJ2-3, with D possibly TRBD2 on 6 matching bases. Per germline, CDR1 SGHVS and CDR2 FQNEAQ. V gave up 10 bases and J gave up 0 bases, with 17 bases separating them. CDR3 size: 15 residues.

The chain links TRBV7-9 to TRBJ2-2, with 7 bases aligning to TRBD1. J was trimmed by 8 bases and V by 5 bases; bases with no gene match: 8. The CDR3 has 14 residues. CDR1 is SEHNR, CDR2 FQNEAQ, per germline (reference sequence). CDR3 in DNA: TGTGCCAGCAGCCCCCAGGGGGAAATTGGGGAGCTGTTTTTT. Residues: CASSPQGEIGELFF.

This clonotype showed up just a few times. V is TRBV5-5 and J is TRBJ1-5; D remains unclear. The CDR3 consists of 14 residues. V lost 6 bases, J lost 4 bases, and 14 bases lay in between. CDR1 is SGHKS, CDR2 YYEKEE, per germline (reference sequence). The CDR3 nucleotides are TGTGCCAGCAAAGAGGGCGTTGGGAATCAGCCCCAGCATTTT. Its translation is CASKEGVGNQPQHF.

This clonotype has more than one count but fewer than ten. This chain uses TRBV27 with TRBJ2-2; D might be TRBD2 (6 bases). This CDR3 contains 13 residues. V was shortened by 4 bases and J by 6 bases, with 9 bases between the two germline ends. From germline, CDR1 is MNHEY and CDR2 SMNVEV (reference sequence). Written as DNA, the CDR3 is TGTGCCAGCAGTTACAGACTAGCCGGGGAGCTGTTTTTT. It codes for CASSYRLAGELFF.

The table lists this clonotype with many counts. The chain recombines TRBV11-2 with TRBJ1-4, with TRBD1 identical over 8 bases. In germline, CDR1 is SGHAT, CDR2 FQNNGV. With V trimmed by 6 bases and J by 9 bases, 15 bases remained unmatched. The CDR3 sequence is 16 residues long. CDR3 sequence (DNA): TGTGCCAGCAGGCACTACACTTCCGGGACAGGACAAAAACTGTTTTTT. Encoded protein: CASRHYTSGTGQKLFF.

CDR3 DNA: TGCAGTGCTAGAGCCAGGGGGCTTCGTCGGGAGACCCAGTACTTC. Its protein product is CSARARGLRRETQYF. The V and J genes are TRBV20-1 and TRBJ2-5; 8 nucleotides match TRBD1. This CDR3 spans 15 amino acids. The germline gives CDR1 DFQATT, CDR2 SNEGSKA (reference sequence). V gave up 1 base and J gave up 5 bases; unmatched junction bases: 9.

This sequence joins TRBV5-6 and TRBJ2-7; no definite D call. This CDR3 has 12 amino acids. Germline CDR1 is SGHDT and CDR2 is YYEEEE. V was trimmed by 8 bases and J by 4 bases, leaving 13 bases between them. CDR3 bases: TGTGCCAGGGGCCCCGGGCTTTACGAGCAGTACTTC. This translates into CARGPGLYEQYF.

The CDR3 region has the DNA TGCAGTGCTCTGGGCAGGGCGGGTGGGCAGCCCCAGCATTTT. Amino acids: CSALGRAGGQPQHF. The V call is TRBV20-1, the J call TRBJ1-5; D possibly corresponds to TRBD1 (5 bases). Looked up from germline, CDR1 is DFQATT and CDR2 is SNEGSKA (reference sequence). Between the trimmed V and J ends, which lost 5 bases and 7 bases, there was a span of 18 bases. This CDR3 spans 14 amino acids.

This clonotype was counted ten times or more. CDR3 nucleotide sequence: TGTGCCAGCAGCGCCCAGCTTCGGCGGGAGCTTGGCAATGAGCAGTTCTTC. It is translated as CASSAQLRRELGNEQFF. This chain joins TRBV9 and TRBJ2-1, with 7 positions matching TRBD2. This CDR3 is built from 17 residues. Germline V gene sequence: CDR1 SGDLS, CDR2 YYNGEE. V shed 3 bases and J 6 bases; nucleotides not matched to a gene: 15.

This clonotype was recorded a few times. The V call is TRBV7-6, the J call TRBJ2-3; 10 bases match TRBD2. Losses at the gene ends were 1 base for V and 6 bases for J; bases not matched to a gene: 4. The germline V gene encodes CDR1 SGHVS and CDR2 FNYEAQ. The CDR3 sequence is 15 residues long. The CDR3 bases are TGTGCCAGCAGCTTAGTTCGAGCGGGAGGGGATACGCAGTATTTT. This sequence encodes CASSLVRAGGDTQYF.

The chain has TRBV7-9 and TRBJ2-3, with D perhaps matching TRBD2 (5 bases). V was shortened by 4 bases and J by 3 bases, with 14 bases between the two germline ends. In germline, CDR1 is SEHNR, CDR2 FQNEAQ (reference sequence). The CDR3 loop spans 15 amino acids. CDR3 sequence reads: CASSSQRAETDTQYF. As DNA, the CDR3 is TGTGCCAGCAGCTCTCAGCGAGCGGAAACAGATACGCAGTATTTT.

The sample holds a few counts of this clonotype. V gene TRBV5-1 combines with J gene TRBJ2-3; 8 bases are shared with TRBD1. Germline V CDR1 and CDR2: SGHRS, YFSETQ. CDR3 length: 15 residues. V trimming: 2 bases; J trimming: 4 bases; junction bases outside the gene matches: 6. CDR3 nucleotides: TGCGCCAGCAGCTTAGGGACAGGACCCCCAGATACGCAGTATTTT. Translating it yields CASSLGTGPPDTQYF.

This clonotype was seen at least ten times. The chain is built from TRBV19 and TRBJ2-3; D may be TRBD2 (6 bases). CDR1 is LNHDA and CDR2 is SQIVND in the germline V gene (reference sequence). V was shortened by 9 bases and J by 2 bases, with 15 bases between the two germline ends. This CDR3 spans 14 amino acids. The CDR3 sequence is CASSFGGNTDTQYF. CDR3 DNA: TGTGCCAGCTCATTTGGGGGGAACACAGATACGCAGTATTTT.